The rows below give T cell receptor beta chains drawn from one sample of a study of cytomegalovirus exposure and HLA in healthy donors. Some clones are missing from TCRdb's copy, which holds only in-frame ones; the method was immunoSEQ multiplex PCR. The data contain about 190,000 clones, about 81% of them singletons. Sequenced material: PBMCs. These receptors all come from a woman aged 18-29 years in good health and CMV-seronegative. CDR3s include the opening cysteine and the closing phenylalanine or tryptophan. Each record gives: J gene, clone size, CDR3 length, V gene, D gene, CDR3 DNA, CDR3 protein. D genes are given only for firm matches. A row's size may be missing; if present it is once, few, many or a size class.

TRBJ2-7 NA 13 TRBV10-1 NA TGCGCCAGCAGTAGAGGACAGAAATACGAGCAGTACTTC CASSRGQKYEQYF
TRBJ2-5 NA 14 TRBV10-3 NA TGTGCCATCAGGCAAGGGGGAGAGGGAGAGACCCAGTACTTC CAIRQGGEGETQYF
TRBJ2-7 NA 14 TRBV7-9 NA TGTGCCAGCAGCTTAGGGGACTTGATCTACGAGCAGTACTTC CASSLGDLIYEQYF
TRBJ2-3 NA 16 TRBV7-9 NA TGTGCCAGCAGCTTAGGCGCGACTTGGCTGGCAGATACGCAGTATTTT CASSLGATWLADTQYF
TRBJ1-5 NA 12 TRBV5-1 NA TGCGCCAGCAGCCCCGGATCAGGCCCCCAGCATTTT CASSPGSGPQHF
TRBJ1-2 NA 14 TRBV7-2 TRBD1 TGTGCCAGCAGCAAGGGACAGGACACAGGTGGCTACACCTTC CASSKGQDTGGYTF
TRBJ2-7 NA 13 TRBV5-8 NA TGTGCCAGCAGCCGTACGGGGTTCTACGAGCAGTACTTC CASSRTGFYEQYF
TRBJ1-1 few 15 TRBV6-5 NA TGTGCCAGCACTCCCCCGGGTTTAGAGAACACTGAAGCTTTCTTT CASTPPGLENTEAFF
TRBJ2-5 NA 13 TRBV10-3 TRBD2 TGCGCCACGAGAGGGACTAGCGGGGAGACCCAGTACTTC CATRGTSGETQYF
TRBJ2-5 NA 15 TRBV5-1 TRBD2 TGCGCCAGCAGCTTAGGACTAGCGATCCAAGAGACCCAGTACTTC CASSLGLAIQETQYF
TRBJ1-2 NA 13 TRBV11-2 NA TGTGCCAGCAGCTTAGGACAGGAGAATGCCTACACCTTC CASSLGQENAYTF
TRBJ2-2 NA 17 TRBV7-3 TRBD2 TGTGCCAGCAGCCCGCTCCCAAGACTAGCGAATATCGGGGAGCTGTTTTTT CASSPLPRLANIGELFF
TRBJ1-1 NA 14 TRBV14 TRBD1 TGTGCCAGCAGCCAACTGACAGGGGCGAGTGAAGCTTTCTTT CASSQLTGASEAFF
TRBJ1-2 NA 15 TRBV5-1 NA TGCGCCAGCAGCTGGAGCGGCAGCGATAACTATGGCTACACCTTC CASSWSGSDNYGYTF
TRBJ2-7 NA 12 TRBV6-4 TRBD2 TGTGCCAGCCCCCGGGAGGACTACGAGCAGTACTTC CASPREDYEQYF
TRBJ2-5 once 15 TRBV9 NA TGTGCCAGCAGCGACGGCGGGGCGCCCCAAGAGACCCAGTACTTC CASSDGGAPQETQYF
TRBJ2-7 few 13 TRBV28 TRBD1 TGTGCCAGCAATCCGGGACAGAATACCGAGCAGTACTTC CASNPGQNTEQYF
TRBJ2-7 NA 12 TRBV30 NA TGTGCCTGGAGTCGGGGTCGATACGAGCAGTACTTC CAWSRGRYEQYF
TRBJ1-1 NA 14 TRBV29-1 NA TGCAGCGTTGAAGTACAGGGTGGGCACACTGAAGCTTTCTTT CSVEVQGGHTEAFF
TRBJ2-1 NA 15 TRBV2 TRBD2 TGTGCCAGCTCTCTCGGGGGGACCTCTCTCAATGAGCAGTTCTTC CASSLGGTSLNEQFF
TRBJ2-3 once 13 TRBV1 NA TGCACCAGCAGCCAAGTCTGGCGGGATACGCAGTATTTT CTSSQVWRDTQYF
TRBJ2-7 NA 12 TRBV6-1 NA TGTGCCAGCACCATGGACAGATACGAGCAGTACTTC CASTMDRYEQYF
TRBJ1-5 NA 17 TRBV28 NA TGTGCCAGCAGTTTATGGCTCCAACGATTCAGGGATCAGCCCCAGCATTTT CASSLWLQRFRDQPQHF
TRBJ2-2 NA 13 TRBV6-5 TRBD1 TGTGCCAGCGGACAGGGGTACACCGGGGAGCTGTTTTTC CASGQGYTGELFF
TRBJ1-1 NA 13 TRBV29-1 TRBD1 TGCAGCGTCGTTACAGGGGGGAACACTGAAGCTTTCTTT CSVVTGGNTEAFF
TRBJ2-7 NA 13 TRBV27 TRBD2 TGTGCCAGCAGTTTTCGACTAGCTAGCGAGCAGTACTTC CASSFRLASEQYF
TRBJ2-5 NA 13 TRBV28 NA TGTGCCAGCAGTTTTCTGCAGCAAGAGACCCAGTACTTC CASSFLQQETQYF
TRBJ2-7 NA 13 TRBV29-1 TRBD1 TGCAGCGCCCGGGACAGGAGAACCTACGAGCAGTACTTC CSARDRRTYEQYF
TRBJ1-2 NA 15 TRBV7-8 NA TGTGCCAGCAGCCCCCGTGGTCCCGGGAACTATGGCTACACCTTC CASSPRGPGNYGYTF
TRBJ1-5 NA 15 TRBV7-6 TRBD1 TGTGCCAGCAGCTTAGAGGACAGGGGCAATCAGCCCCAGCATTTT CASSLEDRGNQPQHF
TRBJ1-3 NA 13 TRBV7-8 NA TGTGCCAGCACCTTGGGGCCTCGAAACACCATATATTTT CASTLGPRNTIYF
TRBJ1-2 NA 15 TRBV28 TRBD1 TGTGCCAGCAGTTTGCCACCGGGACAGCAATATGGCTACACCTTC CASSLPPGQQYGYTF
TRBJ1-6 NA 15 TRBV6-5 NA TGTGCCAGCAGGCTCAGGGCCCAGCCAAATTCACCCCTCCACTTT CASRLRAQPNSPLHF
TRBJ2-5 NA 15 TRBV12-5 NA TGTGCTAGTGGTTTGGGGTCGTGGGGAGAAGAGACCCAGTACTTC CASGLGSWGEETQYF
TRBJ2-7 few 13 TRBV25-1 NA TGTGCCAGCAGTGCCCCAGGGGCCGACGAGCAGTACTTC CASSAPGADEQYF
TRBJ1-2 NA 14 TRBV27 NA TGTGCCAGCAGTTCGGCGGGAAGTACCTATGGCTACACCTTC CASSSAGSTYGYTF
TRBJ1-5 once 13 TRBV15 NA TGTGCCACCAGCAGTGCGGGCTCTCAGCCCCAGCATTTT CATSSAGSQPQHF
TRBJ1-3 NA 15 TRBV23-1 NA TGCGCCAGCAGTCAACCTCTGCGATCTGGAAACACCATATATTTT CASSQPLRSGNTIYF
TRBJ1-1 NA 12 TRBV5-6 TRBD1 TGTGCCAGCAGGACAGGGATCACTGAAGCTTTCTTT CASRTGITEAFF
TRBJ2-5 NA 16 TRBV6-5 TRBD1 TGTGCCAGCAGTTATTCCGGGACAGGGGGCCAAGAGACCCAGTACTTC CASSYSGTGGQETQYF
TRBJ2-7 NA 13 TRBV27 TRBD1 TGTGCCAGCAGTACGGACAGGGGCTACGAGCAGTACTTC CASSTDRGYEQYF
TRBJ2-7 NA 13 TRBV29-1 TRBD1 TGCAGCGTTGAAGAGGACAGGACCTACGAGCAGTACTTC CSVEEDRTYEQYF
TRBJ1-1 NA 12 TRBV6-5 NA TGTGCCAGCAGTCCGACAGTCACTGAAGCTTTCTTT CASSPTVTEAFF